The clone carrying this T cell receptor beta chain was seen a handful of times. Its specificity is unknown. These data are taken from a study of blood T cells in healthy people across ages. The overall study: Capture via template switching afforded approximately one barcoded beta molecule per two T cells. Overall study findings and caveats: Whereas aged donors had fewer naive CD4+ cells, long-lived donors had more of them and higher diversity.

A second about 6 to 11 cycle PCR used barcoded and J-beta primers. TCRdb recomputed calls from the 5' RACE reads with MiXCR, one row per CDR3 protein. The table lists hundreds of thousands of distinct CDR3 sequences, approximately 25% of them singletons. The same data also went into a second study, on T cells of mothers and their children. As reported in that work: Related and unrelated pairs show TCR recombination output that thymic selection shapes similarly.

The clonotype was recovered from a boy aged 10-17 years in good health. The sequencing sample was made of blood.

The DNA of the CDR3 is TGTGCCAGCACCTACCGGGACGGAGCTTACGAGCAGTACTTC. Translation gives CASTYRDGAYEQYF. The chain combines TRBV6-6 with TRBJ2-7; D may match TRBD1 or TRBD2 (5 bases each). Germline assignment: CDR1 MNHNY and CDR2 SVGAGI (reference sequence). The CDR3 extends over 14 amino acids. Trimming took off 7 bases at V and 4 bases at J, with 17 bases between the two ends.